Listed below are T cell receptor beta chains from one sample, sequenced in a study of blood T cell repertoires in COVID-19. The method was immunoSEQ multiplex PCR; TCRdb's version includes in-frame clones alone and lacks a portion of them. The sample lists over 100,000 clones, less than 90% occurring once. Sequences were obtained from peripheral blood. The receptors stem from a man older than 75 with acute or convalescent COVID-19. The CDR3 runs from the conserved cysteine through the conserved F or W. Each record gives: J gene, D gene, clone size, V gene, CDR3 DNA, CDR3 protein. The D gene is left open where the match is weak. Rows may omit the clone size; those that give it use once, few, many or a size class.

TRBJ2-5	TRBD2	-	TRBV5-8	TGTGCCAGCAGCTCAAAGTATGGGGGACTAGCGTACCAAGAGACCCAGTACTTC	CASSSKYGGLAYQETQYF
TRBJ1-1	-	-	TRBV7-8	TGTGCCAGCAGCTTAGCTACGGGCGGGACCTTTGGAGCTTTCTTT	CASSLATGGTFGAFF
TRBJ2-7	TRBD1	-	TRBV29-1	TGCAGCGTTGGCGGACAGGGCTACGAGCAGTACTTC	CSVGGQGYEQYF
TRBJ1-4	-	-	TRBV6-5	TGTGCCAGCAGACTCTCGACAGGAAATGAAAAACTGTTTTTT	CASRLSTGNEKLFF
TRBJ1-2	TRBD1	few	TRBV5-1	TGCGCCAGCAGCTTGGAAGGGGGCGGGTATGGCTACACCTTC	CASSLEGGGYGYTF
TRBJ2-2	-	-	TRBV23-1	TGCGCCAGCAGTCCCTCAGAGGCAGTTGCCGGGGAGCTGTTTTTT	CASSPSEAVAGELFF
TRBJ2-3	-	-	TRBV9	TGTGCCAGCACCCCGTGGGCTAGCGGCACAGATACGCAGTATTTT	CASTPWASGTDTQYF
TRBJ2-2	TRBD1	-	TRBV27	TGTGCCAGCAGTCCGTGGACAGGGGGCGGGGAGCTGTTTTTT	CASSPWTGGGELFF
TRBJ2-7	TRBD1	-	TRBV6-1	TGTGCCAGCAGTGAAGGGACAGGGGGTTACGAGCAGTACTTC	CASSEGTGGYEQYF
TRBJ1-1	-	-	TRBV19	TGTGCCAGTAGGCCCCAGAGCGCTGAAGCTTTCTTT	CASRPQSAEAFF
TRBJ2-7	TRBD1	-	TRBV27	TGTGCCAGCAGTGGCACAGGGGGGCACGAGCAGTACTTC	CASSGTGGHEQYF
TRBJ1-3	-	-	TRBV10-3	TGTGCCATCAGTGAGGTTACAGGGTCGGGCTCTGGAAACACCATATATTTT	CAISEVTGSGSGNTIYF
TRBJ2-2	-	-	TRBV19	TGTGCCAGTAGCCGGGGGACAGCGAACACCGGGGAGCTGTTTTTT	CASSRGTANTGELFF
TRBJ2-2	-	-	TRBV12-5	TGTGCTAGTGGTTTGGTAGGGGTCACCGGGGAGCTGTTTTTT	CASGLVGVTGELFF
TRBJ1-1	-	-	TRBV19	TGTGCCAGTAGTATCGCTGGGGACTATAACACTGAAGCTTTCTTT	CASSIAGDYNTEAFF
TRBJ2-5	-	-	TRBV7-6	TGTGCCAGCAGCTTAGCTTCTGATCGGGAGACCCAGTACTTC	CASSLASDRETQYF
TRBJ2-3	TRBD2	few	TRBV7-2	TGTGCCAGCAGCTCCCGACTAGCGGGATTGTATGATACGCAGTATTTT	CASSSRLAGLYDTQYF
TRBJ1-5	TRBD1	-	TRBV29-1	TGCAGCGTTAGACAGGGGGGCGATCAGCCCCAGCATTTT	CSVRQGGDQPQHF
TRBJ1-1	-	once	TRBV5-1	TGCGCCAGCAGCCGGGAGGGGGGAATCACTGAAGCTTTCTTT	CASSREGGITEAFF
TRBJ2-2	TRBD2	few	TRBV18	TGTGCCAGCTCACAGGGAGCGGGGACCGGGGAGCTGTTTTTT	CASSQGAGTGELFF
TRBJ2-7	-	-	TRBV10-3	TGTGCCATCAGTGAGTCGCAGAACGAGCAGTACTTC	CAISESQNEQYF
TRBJ1-1	-	-	TRBV19	TGTGCCAGTAGTGCTAGAGTAGAGGCGGGCACTGAAGCTTTCTTT	CASSARVEAGTEAFF
TRBJ2-1	TRBD2	-	TRBV27	TGTGCCAGCAGGGGGACTAGCGGGAGCTCCTACAATGAGCAGTTCTTC	CASRGTSGSSYNEQFF
TRBJ1-2	TRBD1	-	TRBV10-1	TGCGCCAGCAGTGAGTCTCGGCGACAGGGCCCCTATGGCTACACCTTC	CASSESRRQGPYGYTF
TRBJ2-7	TRBD1	-	TRBV7-2	TGTGCCAGCAGCTTAGAGGCAGGGGGCCAGTACGAGCAGTACTTC	CASSLEAGGQYEQYF
TRBJ1-6	-	-	TRBV19	TGTGCCAGTACAGAGGATTACTCCTATAATTCACCCCTCCACTTT	CASTEDYSYNSPLHF
TRBJ1-2	-	-	TRBV5-8	TGTGCCAGCAGCTTATTTCGGCTAGGGGGTAACTATGGCTACACCTTC	CASSLFRLGGNYGYTF
TRBJ2-5	-	once	TRBV24-1	TGTGCCACCTCGCGTGGGCAGAAGCAAGAGACCCAGTACTTC	CATSRGQKQETQYF
TRBJ2-7	-	-	TRBV7-2	TGTGCCAGCAGCTTAGGGGTCAGGGGACCCTACGAGCAGTACTTC	CASSLGVRGPYEQYF
TRBJ1-1	TRBD1	-	TRBV7-9	TGTGCCAGCAGCTTAGGGACAGGGGGCGCCGCTGAAGCTTTCTTT	CASSLGTGGAAEAFF
TRBJ1-4	TRBD1	-	TRBV30	TGTGCCTGGCTTACAGGGGCAACTAATGAAAAACTGTTTTTT	CAWLTGATNEKLFF
TRBJ2-7	TRBD1	-	TRBV5-1	TGCGCCAGCAGCTTGCAGGGACAGGGGAGTTCCTACGAGCAGTACTTC	CASSLQGQGSSYEQYF
TRBJ1-1	-	-	TRBV3-1/TRBV3-2	TGTGCCAGCAGCCAAGCGGCCAGGGAGAACACTGAAGCTTTCTTT	CASSQAARENTEAFF
TRBJ1-6	TRBD1	-	TRBV6-5	TGTGCCAGCAGGACAGGGAGCTCCTATAATTCACCCCTCCACTTT	CASRTGSSYNSPLHF
TRBJ2-6	-	-	TRBV3-1/TRBV3-2	TGTGCCAGCAGCCAGGGGGGATCTGGGGCCAACGTCCTGACTTTC	CASSQGGSGANVLTF